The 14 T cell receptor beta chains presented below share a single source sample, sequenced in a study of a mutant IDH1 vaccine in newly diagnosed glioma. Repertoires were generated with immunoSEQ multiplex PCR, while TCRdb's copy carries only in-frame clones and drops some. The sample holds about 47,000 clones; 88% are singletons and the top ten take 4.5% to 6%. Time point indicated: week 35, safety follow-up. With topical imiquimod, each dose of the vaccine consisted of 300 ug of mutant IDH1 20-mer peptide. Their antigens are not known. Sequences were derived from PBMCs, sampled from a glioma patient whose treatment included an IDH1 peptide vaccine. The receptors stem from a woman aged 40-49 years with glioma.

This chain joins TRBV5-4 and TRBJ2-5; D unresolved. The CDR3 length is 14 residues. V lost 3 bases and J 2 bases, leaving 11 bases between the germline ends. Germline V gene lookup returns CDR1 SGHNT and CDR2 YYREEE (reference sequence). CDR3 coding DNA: TGTGCCAGCAGCTCCCCCCTTTTACAAGAGACCCAGTACTTC. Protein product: CASSSPLLQETQYF.

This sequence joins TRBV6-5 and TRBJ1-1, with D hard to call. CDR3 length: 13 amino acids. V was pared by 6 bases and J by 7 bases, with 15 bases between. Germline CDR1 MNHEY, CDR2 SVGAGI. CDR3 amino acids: CASSQDVLFEAFF. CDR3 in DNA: TGTGCCAGCAGCCAGGACGTATTATTTGAAGCTTTCTTT.

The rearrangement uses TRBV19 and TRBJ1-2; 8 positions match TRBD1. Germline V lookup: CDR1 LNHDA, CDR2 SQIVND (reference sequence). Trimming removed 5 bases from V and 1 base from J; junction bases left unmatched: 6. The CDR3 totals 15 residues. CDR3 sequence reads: CASSPRTGSNYGYTF. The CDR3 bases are TGTGCCAGTAGTCCCAGGACAGGGAGTAACTATGGCTACACCTTC.

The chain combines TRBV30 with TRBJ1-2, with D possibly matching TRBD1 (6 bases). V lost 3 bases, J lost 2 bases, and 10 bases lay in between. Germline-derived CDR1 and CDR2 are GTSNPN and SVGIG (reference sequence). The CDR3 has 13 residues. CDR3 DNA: TGTGCCTGGAGCGGGACATTCAACTATGGCTACACCTTC. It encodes CAWSGTFNYGYTF.

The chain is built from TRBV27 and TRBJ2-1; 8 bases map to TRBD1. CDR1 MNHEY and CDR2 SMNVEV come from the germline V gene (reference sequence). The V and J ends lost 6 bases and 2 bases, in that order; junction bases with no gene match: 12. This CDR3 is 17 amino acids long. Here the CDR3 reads CASRPGQASGTYNEQFF. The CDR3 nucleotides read TGTGCCAGCAGACCGGGACAGGCTTCAGGCACCTACAATGAGCAGTTCTTC.

As DNA, the CDR3 is TGTGCCAGCAGTTTAGGAGGGGCCACTAATGAAAAACTGTTTTTT. The encoded protein is CASSLGGATNEKLFF. This chain connects TRBV28 to TRBJ1-4; D possibly corresponds to TRBD1 (5 bases). CDR1 and CDR2 (germline): MDHEN, SYDVKM. The CDR3 extends over 15 amino acids. Between the trimmed V and J ends, which lost 2 bases and 2 bases, there was a span of 9 bases.

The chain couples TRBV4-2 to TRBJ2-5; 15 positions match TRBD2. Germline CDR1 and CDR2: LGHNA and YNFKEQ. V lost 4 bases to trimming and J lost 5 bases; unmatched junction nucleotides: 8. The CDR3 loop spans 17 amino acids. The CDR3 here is CASSLRTSGGARETQYF. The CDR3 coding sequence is TGTGCCAGCAGCCTGCGGACTAGCGGGGGGGCCAGGGAGACCCAGTACTTC.

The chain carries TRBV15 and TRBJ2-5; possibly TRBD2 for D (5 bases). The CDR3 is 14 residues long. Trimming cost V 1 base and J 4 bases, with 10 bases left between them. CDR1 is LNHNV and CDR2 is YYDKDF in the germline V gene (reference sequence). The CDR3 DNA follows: TGTGCCACCAGCAGAGCGGCGGCGGGAGAGACCCAGTACTTC. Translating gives CATSRAAAGETQYF. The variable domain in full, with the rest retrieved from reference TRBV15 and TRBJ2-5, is DAMVIQNPRYQVTQFGKPVTLSCSQTLNHNVMYWYQQKSSQAPKLLFHYYDKDFNNEADTPDNFQSRRPNTSFCFLDIRSPGLGDTAMYLCATSRAAAGETQYFGPGTRLLVL.

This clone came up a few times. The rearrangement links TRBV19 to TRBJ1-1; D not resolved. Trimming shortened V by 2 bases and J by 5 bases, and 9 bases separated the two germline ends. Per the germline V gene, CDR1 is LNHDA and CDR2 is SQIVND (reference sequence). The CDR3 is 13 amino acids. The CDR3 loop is CASSISLGTEAFF. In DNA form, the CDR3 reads TGTGCCAGTAGTATAAGCCTTGGGACTGAAGCTTTCTTT.

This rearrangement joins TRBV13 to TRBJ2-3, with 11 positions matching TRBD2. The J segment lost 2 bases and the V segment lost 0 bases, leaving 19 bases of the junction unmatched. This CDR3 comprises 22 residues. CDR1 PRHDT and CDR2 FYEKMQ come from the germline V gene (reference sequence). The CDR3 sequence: CASSLGWVAGGHGDADTDTQYF. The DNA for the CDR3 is TGTGCCAGCAGCTTAGGTTGGGTAGCGGGGGGGCATGGGGATGCGGACACAGATACGCAGTATTTT. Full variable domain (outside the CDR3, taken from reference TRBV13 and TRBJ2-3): AAGVIQSPRHLIKEKRETATLKCYPIPRHDTVYWYQQGPGQDPQFLISFYEKMQSDKGSIPDRFSAQQFSDYHSELNMSSLELGDSALYFCASSLGWVAGGHGDADTDTQYFGPGTRLTVL.

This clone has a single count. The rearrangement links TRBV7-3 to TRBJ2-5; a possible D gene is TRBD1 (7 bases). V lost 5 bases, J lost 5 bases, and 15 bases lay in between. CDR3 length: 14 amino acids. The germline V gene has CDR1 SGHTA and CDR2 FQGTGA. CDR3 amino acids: CASSLRGARETQYF. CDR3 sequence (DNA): TGTGCCAGCAGCCTCAGGGGGGCCAGGGAGACCCAGTACTTC.

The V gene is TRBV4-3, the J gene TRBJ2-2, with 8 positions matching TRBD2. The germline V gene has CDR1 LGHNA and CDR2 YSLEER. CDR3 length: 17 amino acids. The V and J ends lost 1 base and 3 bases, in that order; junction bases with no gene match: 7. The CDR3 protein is CASSQAPSGGYTGELFF. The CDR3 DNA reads TGCGCCAGCAGCCAAGCCCCATCGGGGGGGTACACCGGGGAGCTGTTTTTT.

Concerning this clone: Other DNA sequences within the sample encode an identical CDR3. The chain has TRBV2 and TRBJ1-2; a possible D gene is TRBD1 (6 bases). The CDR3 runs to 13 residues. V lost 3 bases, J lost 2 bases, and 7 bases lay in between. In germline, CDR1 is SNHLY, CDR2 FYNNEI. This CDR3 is CASSDDRNYGYTF. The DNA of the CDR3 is TGTGCCAGCAGTGACGACAGGAACTATGGCTACACCTTC.

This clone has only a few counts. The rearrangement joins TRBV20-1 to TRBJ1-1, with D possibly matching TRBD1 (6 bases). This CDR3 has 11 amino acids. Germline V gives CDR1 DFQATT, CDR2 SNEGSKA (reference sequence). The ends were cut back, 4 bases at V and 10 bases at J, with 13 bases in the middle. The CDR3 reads CSATTGFRAFF. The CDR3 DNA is TGCAGTGCTACTACAGGGTTTCGAGCTTTCTTT.